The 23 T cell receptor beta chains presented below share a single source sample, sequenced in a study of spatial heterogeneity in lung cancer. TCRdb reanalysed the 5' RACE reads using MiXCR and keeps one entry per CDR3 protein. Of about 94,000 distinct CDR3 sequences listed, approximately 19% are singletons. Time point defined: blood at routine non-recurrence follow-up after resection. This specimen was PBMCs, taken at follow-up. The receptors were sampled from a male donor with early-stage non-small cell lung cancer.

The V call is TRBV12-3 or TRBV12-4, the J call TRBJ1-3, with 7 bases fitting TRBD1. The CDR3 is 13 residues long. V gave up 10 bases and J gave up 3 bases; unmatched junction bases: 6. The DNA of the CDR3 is TGTGCCAACCGGGACAGAAATGGAAACACCATATATTTT. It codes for CANRDRNGNTIYF.

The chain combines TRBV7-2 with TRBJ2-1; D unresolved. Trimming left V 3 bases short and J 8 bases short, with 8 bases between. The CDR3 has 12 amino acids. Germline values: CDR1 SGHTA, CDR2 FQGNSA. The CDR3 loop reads CASSFGGHEQFF. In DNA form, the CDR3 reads TGTGCCAGCAGCTTTGGCGGCCATGAGCAGTTCTTC.

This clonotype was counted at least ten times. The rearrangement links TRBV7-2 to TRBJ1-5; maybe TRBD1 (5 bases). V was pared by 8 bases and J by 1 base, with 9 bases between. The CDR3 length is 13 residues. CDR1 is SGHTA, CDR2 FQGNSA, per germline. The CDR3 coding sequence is TGTGCCAGCTCATGGGGGAGCAATCAGCCCCAGCATTTT. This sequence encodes CASSWGSNQPQHF.

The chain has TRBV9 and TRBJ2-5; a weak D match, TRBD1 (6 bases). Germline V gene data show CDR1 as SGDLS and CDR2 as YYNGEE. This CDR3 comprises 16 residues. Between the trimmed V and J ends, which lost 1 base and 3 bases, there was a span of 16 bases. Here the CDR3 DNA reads TGTGCCAGCAGCGTACGGGACACGGAGGTGGAAGAGACCCAGTACTTC. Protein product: CASSVRDTEVEETQYF.

This chain's CDR3 is CAISEPPRGGTYGYTF. CDR3 sequence (DNA): TGTGCCATCAGTGAGCCCCCAAGAGGGGGCACCTATGGCTACACCTTC. The J gene is TRBJ1-2, the V gene TRBV10-3; 7 bases match TRBD1. Germline values: CDR1 ENHRY, CDR2 SYGVKD. The CDR3 loop spans 16 amino acids. V gave up 2 bases and J gave up 4 bases; unmatched junction bases: 10.

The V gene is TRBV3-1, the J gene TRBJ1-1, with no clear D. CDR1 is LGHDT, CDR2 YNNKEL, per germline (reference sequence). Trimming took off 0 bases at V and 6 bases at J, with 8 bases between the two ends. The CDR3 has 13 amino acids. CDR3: CASSQEPSPEAFF. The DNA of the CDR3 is TGTGCCAGCAGCCAAGAACCCAGTCCTGAAGCTTTCTTT.

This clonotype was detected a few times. The CDR3 loop is CASSQVGRSANEKLFF. In DNA form, the CDR3 reads TGCGCCAGCAGCCAAGTCGGCCGATCCGCTAATGAAAAACTGTTTTTT. The gene calls are TRBV4-3 and TRBJ1-4; D is undetermined. V shed 1 base and J shed 3 bases, with 12 bases lying between them. The CDR3 contains 16 residues. Germline values: CDR1 LGHNA, CDR2 YSLEER.

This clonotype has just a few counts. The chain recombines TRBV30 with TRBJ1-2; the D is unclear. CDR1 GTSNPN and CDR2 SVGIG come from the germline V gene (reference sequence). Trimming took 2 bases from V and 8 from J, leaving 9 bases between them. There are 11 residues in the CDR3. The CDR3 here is CAWSIGGGYTF. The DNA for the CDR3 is TGTGCCTGGAGTATCGGAGGCGGCTACACCTTC. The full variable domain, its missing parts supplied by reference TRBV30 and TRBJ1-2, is SQTIHQWPATLVQPVGSPLSLECTVEGTSNPNLYWYRQAAGRGLQLLFYSVGIGQISSEVPQNLSASRPQDRQFILSSKKLLLSDSGFYLCAWSIGGGYTFGSGTRLTVV.

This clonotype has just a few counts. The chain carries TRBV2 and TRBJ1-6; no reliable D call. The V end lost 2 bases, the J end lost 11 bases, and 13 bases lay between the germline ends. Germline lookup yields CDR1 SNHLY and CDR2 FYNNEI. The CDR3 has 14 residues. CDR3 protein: CASSEWAPGAPLHF. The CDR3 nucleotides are TGTGCCAGCAGTGAATGGGCCCCAGGAGCACCCCTCCACTTT.

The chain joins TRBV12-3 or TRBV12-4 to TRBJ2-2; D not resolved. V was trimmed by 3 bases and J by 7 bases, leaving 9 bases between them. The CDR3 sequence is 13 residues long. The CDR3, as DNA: TGTGCCAGCAGTTTGATACAGATCGGGGAGCTGTTTTTT. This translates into CASSLIQIGELFF.

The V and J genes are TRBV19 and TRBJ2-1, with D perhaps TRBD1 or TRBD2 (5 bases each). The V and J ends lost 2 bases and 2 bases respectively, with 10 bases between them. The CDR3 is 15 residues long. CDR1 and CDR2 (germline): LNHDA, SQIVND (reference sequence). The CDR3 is CASSISRGAYNEQFF. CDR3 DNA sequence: TGTGCCAGTAGTATAAGTCGGGGCGCCTACAATGAGCAGTTCTTC. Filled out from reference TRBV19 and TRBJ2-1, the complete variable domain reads DGGITQSPKYLFRKEGQNVTLSCEQNLNHDAMYWYRQDPGQGLRLIYYSQIVNDFQKGDIAEGYSVSREKKESFPLTVTSAQKNPTAFYLCASSISRGAYNEQFFGPGTRLTVL.

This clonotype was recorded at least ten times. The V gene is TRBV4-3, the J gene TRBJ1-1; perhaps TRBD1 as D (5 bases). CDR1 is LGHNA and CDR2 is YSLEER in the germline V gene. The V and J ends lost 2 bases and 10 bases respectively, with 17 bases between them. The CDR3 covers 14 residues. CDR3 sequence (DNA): TGCGCCAGCAGCCAAAATTTCGGGGGACGGGGAGCTTTCTTT. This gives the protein CASSQNFGGRGAFF.

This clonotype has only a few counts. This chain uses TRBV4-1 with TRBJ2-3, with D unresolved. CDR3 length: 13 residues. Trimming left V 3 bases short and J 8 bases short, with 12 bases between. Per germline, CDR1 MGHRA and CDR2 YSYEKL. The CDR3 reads CASSQLERVTQYF. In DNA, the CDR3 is TGCGCCAGCAGCCAGCTCGAAAGAGTTACGCAGTATTTT.

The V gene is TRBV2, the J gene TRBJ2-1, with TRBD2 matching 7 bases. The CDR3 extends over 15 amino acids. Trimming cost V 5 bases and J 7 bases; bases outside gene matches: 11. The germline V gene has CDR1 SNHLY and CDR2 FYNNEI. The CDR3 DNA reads TGTGCCAGCAGTAATAGGCCGGGGGAGGGGAATGAGCAGTTCTTC. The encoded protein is CASSNRPGEGNEQFF.

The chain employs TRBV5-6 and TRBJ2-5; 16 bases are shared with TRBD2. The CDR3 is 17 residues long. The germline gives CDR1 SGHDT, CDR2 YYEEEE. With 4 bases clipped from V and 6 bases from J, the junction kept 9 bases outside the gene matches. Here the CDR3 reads CASSGGLAGGPGKTQYF. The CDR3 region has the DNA TGTGCCAGCAGCGGGGGACTAGCGGGAGGGCCCGGAAAGACCCAGTACTTC.

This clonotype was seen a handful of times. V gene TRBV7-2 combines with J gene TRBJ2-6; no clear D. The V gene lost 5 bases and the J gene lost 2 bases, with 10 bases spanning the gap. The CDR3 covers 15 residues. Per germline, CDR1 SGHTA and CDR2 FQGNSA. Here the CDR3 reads CASSKNRAGANVLTF. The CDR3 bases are TGTGCCAGCAGCAAAAACAGAGCTGGGGCCAACGTCCTGACTTTC.

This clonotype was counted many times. The CDR3 DNA follows: TGTGCCAGCTCAACAGACAGAAATTATGGCTACACCTTC. It encodes CASSTDRNYGYTF. The V and J genes are TRBV18 and TRBJ1-2, with TRBD1 as a possible D gene (5 bases). The CDR3 extends over 13 amino acids. V was pared by 5 bases and J by 5 bases, with 12 bases between. The germline CDR1 and CDR2 sequences are KGHSH and LQKENI. Full variable domain (remainder filled in from reference TRBV18 and TRBJ1-2): NAGVMQNPRHLVRRRGQEARLRCSPMKGHSHVYWYRQLPEEGLKFMVYLQKENIIDESGMPKERFSAEFPKEGPSILRIQQVVRGDSAAYFCASSTDRNYGYTFGSGTRLTVV.

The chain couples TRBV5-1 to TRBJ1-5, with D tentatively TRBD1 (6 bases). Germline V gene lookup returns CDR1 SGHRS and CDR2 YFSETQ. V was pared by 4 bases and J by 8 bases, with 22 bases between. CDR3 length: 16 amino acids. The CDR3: CASSPLGTGNNEPQHF. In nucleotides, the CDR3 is TGCGCCAGCAGCCCCCTCGGCACAGGGAATAATGAGCCCCAGCATTTT.

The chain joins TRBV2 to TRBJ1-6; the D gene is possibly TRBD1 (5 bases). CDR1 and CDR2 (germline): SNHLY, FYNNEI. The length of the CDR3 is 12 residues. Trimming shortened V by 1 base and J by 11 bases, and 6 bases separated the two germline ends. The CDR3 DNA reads TGTGCCAGCAGTGAAGTGGGACCACCCCTCCACTTT. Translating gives CASSEVGPPLHF.

CDR3 in amino acids: CASSGPSGTYEQYF. DNA of the CDR3: TGCGCCAGCAGCGGGCCGTCTGGAACCTACGAGCAGTACTTC. This sequence joins TRBV5-1 and TRBJ2-7; no reliable D call. The germline V gene has CDR1 SGHRS and CDR2 YFSETQ. This CDR3 has 14 residues. V was pared by 4 bases and J by 2 bases, with 13 bases between.

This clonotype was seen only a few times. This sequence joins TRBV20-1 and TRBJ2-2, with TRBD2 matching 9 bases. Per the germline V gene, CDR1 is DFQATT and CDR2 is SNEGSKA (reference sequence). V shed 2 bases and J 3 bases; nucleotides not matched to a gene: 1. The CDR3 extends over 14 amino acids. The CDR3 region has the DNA TGCAGTGCTAGACTAGCGGGGTACACCGGGGAGCTGTTTTTT. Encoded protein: CSARLAGYTGELFF.

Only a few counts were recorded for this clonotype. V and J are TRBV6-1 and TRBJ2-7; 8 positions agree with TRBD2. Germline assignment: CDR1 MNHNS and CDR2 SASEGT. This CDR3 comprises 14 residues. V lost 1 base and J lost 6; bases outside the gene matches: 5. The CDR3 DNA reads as TGTGCCAGCAGTGAAGGGACTAGCTTTCGCGAGCAGTACTTC. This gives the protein CASSEGTSFREQYF.

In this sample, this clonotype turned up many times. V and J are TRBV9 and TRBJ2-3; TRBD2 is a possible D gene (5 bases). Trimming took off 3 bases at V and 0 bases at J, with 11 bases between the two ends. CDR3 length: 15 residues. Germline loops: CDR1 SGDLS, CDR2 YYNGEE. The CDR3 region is CASSADYRSTDTQYF. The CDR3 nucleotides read TGTGCCAGCAGCGCCGACTACCGTAGCACAGATACGCAGTATTTT.